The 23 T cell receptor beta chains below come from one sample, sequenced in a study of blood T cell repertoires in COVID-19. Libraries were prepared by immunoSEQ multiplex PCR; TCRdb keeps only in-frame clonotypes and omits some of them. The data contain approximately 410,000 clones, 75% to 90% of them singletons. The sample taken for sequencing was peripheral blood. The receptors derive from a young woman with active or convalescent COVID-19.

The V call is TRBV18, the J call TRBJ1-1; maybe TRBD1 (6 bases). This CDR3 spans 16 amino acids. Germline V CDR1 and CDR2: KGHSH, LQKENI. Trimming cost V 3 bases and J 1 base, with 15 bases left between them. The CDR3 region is CASSPSQGLKNTEAFF. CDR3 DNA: TGTGCCAGCTCACCCTCACAGGGTCTTAAGAACACTGAAGCTTTCTTT.

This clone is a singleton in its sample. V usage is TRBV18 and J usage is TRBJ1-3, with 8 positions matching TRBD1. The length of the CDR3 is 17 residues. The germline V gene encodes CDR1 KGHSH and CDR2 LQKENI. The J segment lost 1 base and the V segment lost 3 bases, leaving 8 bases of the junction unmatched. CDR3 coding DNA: TGTGCCAGCTCACCCAGACAGGGGCAGTCATCTGGAAACACCATATATTTT. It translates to CASSPRQGQSSGNTIYF.

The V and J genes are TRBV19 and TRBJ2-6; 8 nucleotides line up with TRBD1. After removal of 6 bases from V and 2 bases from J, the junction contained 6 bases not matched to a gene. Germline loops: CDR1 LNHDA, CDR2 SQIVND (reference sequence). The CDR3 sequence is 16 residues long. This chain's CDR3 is CASRGRGRTGANVLTF. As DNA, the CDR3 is TGTGCCAGTAGGGGCAGGGGGCGGACTGGGGCCAACGTCCTGACTTTC.

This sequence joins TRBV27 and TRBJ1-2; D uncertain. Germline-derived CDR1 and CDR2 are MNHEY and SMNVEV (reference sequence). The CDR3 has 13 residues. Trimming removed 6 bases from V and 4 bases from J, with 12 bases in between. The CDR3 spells CASRESSIYGYTF. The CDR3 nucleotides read TGTGCCAGCAGGGAGTCGTCCATCTATGGCTACACCTTC.

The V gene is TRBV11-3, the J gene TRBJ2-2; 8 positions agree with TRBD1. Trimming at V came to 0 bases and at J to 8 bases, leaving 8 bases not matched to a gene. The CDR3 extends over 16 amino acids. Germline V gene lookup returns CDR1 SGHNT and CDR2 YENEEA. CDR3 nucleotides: TGTGCCAGCAGCTTAGAAGGGCAGGGGGCGCGTGGGGAGCTGTTTTTT. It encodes CASSLEGQGARGELFF.

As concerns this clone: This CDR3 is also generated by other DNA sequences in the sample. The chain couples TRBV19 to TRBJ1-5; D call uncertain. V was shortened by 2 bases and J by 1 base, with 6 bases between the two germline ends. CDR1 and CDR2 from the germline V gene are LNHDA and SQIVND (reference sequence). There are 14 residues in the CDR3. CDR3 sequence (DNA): TGTGCCAGTAGTATACCCCAAAGCAATCAGCCCCAGCATTTT. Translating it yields CASSIPQSNQPQHF. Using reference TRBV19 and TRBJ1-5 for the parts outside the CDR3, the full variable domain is DGGITQSPKYLFRKEGQNVTLSCEQNLNHDAMYWYRQDPGQGLRLIYYSQIVNDFQKGDIAEGYSVSREKKESFPLTVTSAQKNPTAFYLCASSIPQSNQPQHFGDGTRLSIL.

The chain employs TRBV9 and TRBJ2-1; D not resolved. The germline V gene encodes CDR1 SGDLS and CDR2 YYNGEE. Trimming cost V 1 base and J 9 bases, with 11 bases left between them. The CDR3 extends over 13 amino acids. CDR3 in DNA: TGTGCCAGCAGCGTATTGAGCGTAAGTGAGCAGTTCTTC. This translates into CASSVLSVSEQFF.

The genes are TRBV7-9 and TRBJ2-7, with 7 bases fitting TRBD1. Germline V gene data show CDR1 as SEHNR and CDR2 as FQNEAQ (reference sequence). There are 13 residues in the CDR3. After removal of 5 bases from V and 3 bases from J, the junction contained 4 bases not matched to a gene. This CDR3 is CASSTWDSYEQYF. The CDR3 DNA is TGTGCCAGCAGCACGTGGGACAGCTACGAGCAGTACTTC.

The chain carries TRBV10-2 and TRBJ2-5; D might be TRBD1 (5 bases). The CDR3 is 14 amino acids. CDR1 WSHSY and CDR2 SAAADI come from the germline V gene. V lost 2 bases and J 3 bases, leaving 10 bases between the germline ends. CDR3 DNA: TGCGCCAGCAGTGAGGTCAGGGTGGAAGAGACCCAGTACTTC. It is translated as CASSEVRVEETQYF.

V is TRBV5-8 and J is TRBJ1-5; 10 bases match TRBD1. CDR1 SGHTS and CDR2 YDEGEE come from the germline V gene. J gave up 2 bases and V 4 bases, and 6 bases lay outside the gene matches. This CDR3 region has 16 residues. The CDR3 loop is CASSHDRGLGNQPQHF. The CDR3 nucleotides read TGTGCCAGCAGCCATGACAGGGGGCTGGGCAATCAGCCCCAGCATTTT.

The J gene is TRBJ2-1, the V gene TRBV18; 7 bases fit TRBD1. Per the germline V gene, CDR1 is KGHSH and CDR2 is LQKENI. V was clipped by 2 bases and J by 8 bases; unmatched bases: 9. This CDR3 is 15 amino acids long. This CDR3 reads CASSPSPDRIDEQFF. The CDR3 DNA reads TGTGCCAGCTCACCAAGCCCGGACAGGATCGATGAGCAGTTCTTC.

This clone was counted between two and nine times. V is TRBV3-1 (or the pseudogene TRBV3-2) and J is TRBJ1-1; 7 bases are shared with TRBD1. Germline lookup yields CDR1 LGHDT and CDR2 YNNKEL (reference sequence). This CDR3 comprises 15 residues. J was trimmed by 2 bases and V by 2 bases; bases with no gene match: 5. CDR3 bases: TGTGCCAGCAGCCAACCCGGGACAGTTAACACTGAAGCTTTCTTT. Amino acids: CASSQPGTVNTEAFF.

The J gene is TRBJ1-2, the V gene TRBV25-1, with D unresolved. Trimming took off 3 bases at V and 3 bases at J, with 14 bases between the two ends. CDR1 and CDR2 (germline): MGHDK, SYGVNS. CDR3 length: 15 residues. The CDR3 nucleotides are TGTGCCAGCAGTGACCACTCCGACTTCTACTATGGCTACACCTTC. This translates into CASSDHSDFYYGYTF.

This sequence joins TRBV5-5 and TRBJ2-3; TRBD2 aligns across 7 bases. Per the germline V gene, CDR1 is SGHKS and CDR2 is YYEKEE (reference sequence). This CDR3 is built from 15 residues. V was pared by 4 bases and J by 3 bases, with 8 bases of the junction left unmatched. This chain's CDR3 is CASSGGRAGTDTQYF. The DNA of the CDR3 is TGTGCCAGCAGCGGGGGGAGGGCCGGGACAGATACGCAGTATTTT.

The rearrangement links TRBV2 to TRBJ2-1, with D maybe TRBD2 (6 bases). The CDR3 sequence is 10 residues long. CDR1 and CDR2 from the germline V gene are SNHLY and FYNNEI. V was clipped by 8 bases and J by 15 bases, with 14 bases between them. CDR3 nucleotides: TGTGCCAGCGTAGCGGCCAATCCGTTCTTC. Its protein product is CASVAANPFF.

CDR3 amino acids: CASSLGQTTEAFF. CDR3 bases: TGTGCCAGCAGCTTAGGACAGACCACTGAAGCTTTCTTT. The rearrangement joins TRBV7-8 to TRBJ1-1; tentatively, D is TRBD1 (5 bases). This CDR3 is built from 13 residues. V was clipped by 1 base and J by 4 bases, with 7 bases between them. From germline, CDR1 is SGHVS and CDR2 FQNEAQ. The whole variable domain, remainder taken from reference TRBV7-8 and TRBJ1-1, is GAGVSQSPRYKVAKRGQDVALRCDPISGHVSLFWYQQALGQGPEFLTYFQNEAQLDKSGLPSDRFFAERPEGSVSTLKIQRTQQEDSAVYLCASSLGQTTEAFFGQGTRLTVV.

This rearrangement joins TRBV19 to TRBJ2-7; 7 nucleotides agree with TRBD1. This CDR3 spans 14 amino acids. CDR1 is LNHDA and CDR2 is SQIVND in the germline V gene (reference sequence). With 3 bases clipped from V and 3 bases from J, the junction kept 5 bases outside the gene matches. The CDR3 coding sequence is TGTGCCAGTAGTATGTTAGGGGGCGGCTACGAGCAGTACTTC. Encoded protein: CASSMLGGGYEQYF.

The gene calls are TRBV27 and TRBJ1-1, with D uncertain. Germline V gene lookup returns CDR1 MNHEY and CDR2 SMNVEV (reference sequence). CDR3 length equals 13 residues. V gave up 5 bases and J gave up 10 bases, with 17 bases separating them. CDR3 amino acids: CASSPLPRSRAFF. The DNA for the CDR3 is TGTGCCAGCAGTCCCCTCCCCAGGTCTCGAGCTTTCTTT.

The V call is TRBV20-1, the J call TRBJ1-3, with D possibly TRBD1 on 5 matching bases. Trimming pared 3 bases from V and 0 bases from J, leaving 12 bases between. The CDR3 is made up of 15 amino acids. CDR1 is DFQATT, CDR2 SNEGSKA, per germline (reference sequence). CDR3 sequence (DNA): TGCAGTGCTAGTTTACAGGTCATCTCTGGAAACACCATATATTTT. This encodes CSASLQVISGNTIYF.

CDR3 DNA: TGTGCCAGCAGTTCGGAGACAGGGCTCTCATTCGGCTACACCTTC. Its protein is CASSSETGLSFGYTF. The chain combines TRBV6-5 with TRBJ1-2, with 7 bases lining up with TRBD1. The germline V gene encodes CDR1 MNHEY and CDR2 SVGAGI. This CDR3 is 15 amino acids long. J was trimmed by 8 bases and V by 4 bases; bases with no gene match: 13.

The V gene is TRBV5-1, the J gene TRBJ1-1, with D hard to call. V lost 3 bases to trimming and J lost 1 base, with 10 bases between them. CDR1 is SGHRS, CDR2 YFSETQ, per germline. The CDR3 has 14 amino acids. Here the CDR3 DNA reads TGCGCCAGCAGCTCCGGCCCAGGGAACACTGAAGCTTTCTTT. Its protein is CASSSGPGNTEAFF.

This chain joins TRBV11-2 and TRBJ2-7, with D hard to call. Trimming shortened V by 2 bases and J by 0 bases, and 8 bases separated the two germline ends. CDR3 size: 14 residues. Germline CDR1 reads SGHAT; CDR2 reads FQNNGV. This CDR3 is CASSLITASYEQYF. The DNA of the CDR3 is TGTGCCAGCAGCTTAATTACAGCCTCCTACGAGCAGTACTTC.

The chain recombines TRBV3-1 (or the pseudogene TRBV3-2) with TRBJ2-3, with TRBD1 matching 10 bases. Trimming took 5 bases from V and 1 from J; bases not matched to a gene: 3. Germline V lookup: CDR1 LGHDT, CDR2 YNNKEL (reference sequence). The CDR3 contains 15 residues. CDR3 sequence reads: CASSSGTGGTDTQYF. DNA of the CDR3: TGTGCCAGCAGCTCCGGGACAGGGGGCACAGATACGCAGTATTTT.